What follows are 18 T cell receptor beta chains derived from one specimen sequenced in a study of cytomegalovirus exposure and HLA in healthy donors. 60 Vbeta and 13 Jbeta primers were used in PCR. The repertoire was sequenced with immunoSEQ multiplex PCR; TCRdb's copy has only in-frame clones and lacks some. The sample contains approximately 180,000 clones, around 75% of which appear only once. Sample: PBMCs. These receptors came from a woman between 45 and 60 years old in good health and CMV-seronegative.

This chain connects TRBV6-6 to TRBJ2-2, with a possible D match to TRBD1 (6 bases). Trimming left V 10 bases short and J 5 bases short, with 17 bases between. The germline gives CDR1 MNHNY, CDR2 SVGAGI (reference sequence). This CDR3 is built from 14 residues. The CDR3 here is CATATGTGTGELFF. CDR3 DNA sequence: TGTGCCACCGCGACAGGTACCGGAACCGGGGAGCTGTTTTTT.

The rearrangement joins TRBV19 to TRBJ2-2; D is uncertain. With 0 bases removed from V and 3 bases from J, the gap between germline ends came to 8 bases. Germline lookup yields CDR1 LNHDA and CDR2 SQIVND (reference sequence). The length of the CDR3 is 15 residues. As DNA, the CDR3 is TGTGCCAGTAGTATAGAGACACTGCACACCGGGGAGCTGTTTTTT. Protein: CASSIETLHTGELFF.

This clone was seen only once. The rearrangement uses TRBV9 and TRBJ2-7; 7 bases line up with TRBD2. This CDR3 is built from 15 residues. The trim removed 1 base at V and 2 bases at J, leaving 6 bases unmatched. CDR1 and CDR2 (germline): SGDLS, YYNGEE. The CDR3 sequence: CASSVSGLETYEQYF. Written as DNA, the CDR3 is TGTGCCAGCAGCGTATCCGGACTAGAAACCTACGAGCAGTACTTC. The variable domain in full, completed from reference TRBV9 and TRBJ2-7, reads DSGVTQTPKHLITATGQRVTLRCSPRSGDLSVYWYQQSLDQGLQFLIQYYNGEERAKGNILERFSAQQFPDLHSELNLSSLELGDSALYFCASSVSGLETYEQYFGPGTRLTVT.

The chain is built from TRBV7-9 and TRBJ2-1, with 14 bases fitting TRBD2. This CDR3 comprises 15 residues. V dropped 6 bases and J dropped 9; count of bases not matched to a gene: 7. CDR1 and CDR2 (germline): SEHNR, FQNEAQ (reference sequence). The CDR3 nucleotides are TGTGCCAGCAGACTGGGACTAGCGGGAGCGCCTGAGCAGTTCTTC. Protein sequence: CASRLGLAGAPEQFF. Full variable domain (remainder filled in from reference TRBV7-9 and TRBJ2-1): DTGVSQNPRHKITKRGQNVTFRCDPISEHNRLYWYRQTLGQGPEFLTYFQNEAQLEKSRLLSDRFSAERPKGSFSTLEIQRTEQGDSAMYLCASRLGLAGAPEQFFGPGTRLTVL.

J is TRBJ2-5 and V is TRBV28; TRBD1 matches at 8 bases. Judging by the DNA end, TRBJ2-7 fits better; the J call may be wrong. Germline assignment: CDR1 MDHEN and CDR2 SYDVKM. The CDR3 length is 14 residues. CDR3 amino acids: CASSGTGRSYEQYF. The CDR3, as DNA: TGTGCCAGCAGTGGGACAGGCCGCTCCTACGAGCAGTACTTC.

The V gene is TRBV6-1, the J gene TRBJ2-1, with D perhaps TRBD1 (6 bases). V lost 0 bases and J lost 5, with 8 bases in between. CDR3 size: 14 residues. CDR1 MNHNS and CDR2 SASEGT come from the germline V gene. Here the CDR3 DNA reads TGTGCCAGCAGTGAAGCGTGGACAGACAATGAGCAGTTCTTC. It codes for CASSEAWTDNEQFF.

This clone was counted a single time. The genes are TRBV19 and TRBJ1-1; 7 bases are shared with TRBD1. Germline trimming cut 3 bases from V and 2 bases from J; bases unmatched to any gene: 9. Germline-derived CDR1 and CDR2 are LNHDA and SQIVND (reference sequence). This CDR3 is built from 16 residues. The CDR3 spells CASSIRRTGGNTEAFF. The DNA for the CDR3 is TGTGCCAGTAGTATCCGACGGACAGGAGGCAACACTGAAGCTTTCTTT.

The genes are TRBV7-9 and TRBJ1-1; weak D call: TRBD1 (5 bases). CDR3 length equals 14 residues. V was cut by 4 bases and J by 1 base, with 10 bases left in between. The germline V gene encodes CDR1 SEHNR and CDR2 FQNEAQ (reference sequence). The DNA of the CDR3 is TGTGCCAGCAGCTCCTTCGGGGGGAACACTGAAGCTTTCTTT. The encoded protein is CASSSFGGNTEAFF.

The chain links TRBV19 to TRBJ2-7; the D gene is possibly TRBD1 (6 bases). The CDR3 loop spans 14 amino acids. Germline V gene data show CDR1 as LNHDA and CDR2 as SQIVND (reference sequence). V was trimmed by 6 bases and J by 3 bases, leaving 15 bases between them. CDR3 amino acids: CASSSRGTLYEQYF. In DNA, the CDR3 is TGTGCCAGTAGCAGCAGGGGCACCCTCTACGAGCAGTACTTC.

V usage is TRBV5-1 and J usage is TRBJ2-5; 10 bases map to TRBD2. Per the germline V gene, CDR1 is SGHRS and CDR2 is YFSETQ. This CDR3 spans 14 amino acids. V shed 4 bases, J shed 5 bases, and the junction held 5 bases outside the gene matches. CDR3 residues: CASSTAGGGETQYF. The CDR3 nucleotides read TGCGCCAGCAGCACAGCGGGAGGGGGGGAGACCCAGTACTTC. The full variable domain, completed using reference TRBV5-1 and TRBJ2-5, is KAGVTQTPRYLIKTRGQQVTLSCSPISGHRSVSWYQQTPGQGLQFLFEYFSETQRNKGNFPGRFSGRQFSNSRSEMNVSTLELGDSALYLCASSTAGGGETQYFGPGTRLLVL.

This sequence joins TRBV4-2 and TRBJ2-1; 7 positions agree with TRBD2. With V trimmed by 0 bases and J by 5 bases, 7 bases remained unmatched. The CDR3 spans 16 residues. Germline V gene data show CDR1 as LGHNA and CDR2 as YNFKEQ. CDR3 nucleotide sequence: TGTGCCAGCAGCCAAGAAGCAGGACGGGAGGACAATGAGCAGTTCTTC. Residues: CASSQEAGREDNEQFF.

V and J are TRBV6-6 and TRBJ1-5; D is unresolved. V lost 8 bases to trimming and J lost 5 bases, with 16 bases between them. The germline V gene has CDR1 MNHNY and CDR2 SVGAGI (reference sequence). This CDR3 is 14 amino acids long. The CDR3 region is CASHEGGFYQPQHF. The CDR3 coding sequence is TGTGCCAGCCATGAGGGAGGGTTTTATCAGCCCCAGCATTTT.

V is TRBV19 and J is TRBJ2-5, with 9 bases aligning to TRBD1. The CDR3 is 15 amino acids. Germline CDR1 and CDR2: LNHDA and SQIVND (reference sequence). With 3 bases clipped from V and 5 bases from J, the junction kept 7 bases outside the gene matches. This chain's CDR3 is CASSIGTGFGETQYF. The DNA of the CDR3 is TGTGCCAGTAGTATTGGGACAGGGTTTGGTGAGACCCAGTACTTC.

This chain joins TRBV6-5 and TRBJ2-1; TRBD1 agrees at 9 bases. This CDR3 is 16 amino acids long. Germline-derived CDR1 and CDR2 are MNHEY and SVGAGI. V trimming: 0 bases; J trimming: 8 bases; junction bases outside the gene matches: 8. The CDR3 sequence: CASSYSTGTGLDEQFF. The DNA for the CDR3 is TGTGCCAGCAGTTACTCGACCGGGACAGGGCTCGATGAGCAGTTCTTC.

The rearrangement uses TRBV2 and TRBJ1-2; D not resolved. CDR3 size: 15 residues. V gave up 6 bases and J gave up 3 bases, with 17 bases separating them. Germline CDR1 and CDR2: SNHLY and FYNNEI. The CDR3 bases are TGTGCCAGCAGCGGACGGTGGAGCGGTGACTATGGCTACACCTTC. As protein: CASSGRWSGDYGYTF.

This clone was counted a few times. The genes are TRBV6-1 and TRBJ2-1; tentatively, D is TRBD2 (5 bases). The CDR3 is 12 residues long. Deletions cut 6 bases from V and 8 bases from J, with 11 bases between. CDR1 is MNHNS and CDR2 is SASEGT in the germline V gene. CDR3 nucleotide sequence: TGTGCCAGCAGATGGGCCGGGGATGAGCAGTTCTTC. Translated: CASRWAGDEQFF.

The chain has TRBV11-2 and TRBJ1-4, with 11 positions matching TRBD1. The CDR3 extends over 15 amino acids. Germline CDR1 is SGHAT and CDR2 is FQNNGV. The V gene end was trimmed by 6 bases and the J gene end by 11 bases; junction bases not matched to a gene: 11. The CDR3 here is CASSTPGTGGEKLFF. The CDR3 nucleotides read TGTGCCAGCAGTACGCCCGGGACAGGGGGAGAGAAACTGTTTTTT.

The chain employs TRBV7-2 and TRBJ1-6, with D unclear. This CDR3 is built from 12 residues. CDR1 SGHTA and CDR2 FQGNSA come from the germline V gene. V dropped 6 bases and J dropped 7 bases, with 7 bases sitting between them. This CDR3 reads CASRNGNSPLHF. CDR3 nucleotides: TGTGCCAGCAGGAACGGGAATTCACCCCTCCACTTT.